Detailed here is one T cell receptor (beta chain). Its antigen remains unidentified. The primer mix had 60 Vbeta and 13 Jbeta primers. Profiling relied on immunoSEQ multiplex PCR, and the TCRdb table lists in-frame clones only, not all of them. The table shows about 200,000 clones, with 82% occurring only once. The data derive from a study of cytomegalovirus exposure and HLA in healthy donors. Study-wide findings and caveats: In an earlier analysis, about 87% or about 30%: the productive usage of most TCR beta V segments. Using the classifier, cytomegalovirus status was reportedly diagnosed with high specificity and sensitivity. It was likely that a cluster of highly shared sequence variants was a sequencing artifact.

At sampling all donors were nominally healthy, likely with unrecorded immune exposures. CDR3 length equals 15 residues. J lost 4 bases, V lost 7 bases, and 11 bases had no gene match. CDR1 is SNHLY, CDR2 FYNNEI, per germline. The material sequenced was PBMCs. J is TRBJ2-3 and V is TRBV2, with 7 bases fitting TRBD2. This clonotype was obtained from a woman aged 40-49 years in good health and CMV-seronegative. DNA for the CDR3: TGTGCCAGCAAGGGAGGGGTCGTTGGTGCAGATACGCAGTATTTT. It translates to CASKGGVVGADTQYF.